This T cell receptor beta chain is from a study of blood T cell repertoires in COVID-19. As for the study in general: Researchers got acute and convalescent COVID-19 samples from the United States, Italy and Spain. T cells, B-cell-depleted T cells, or PBMCs provided the cDNA or gDNA that served as material.

Germline assignment: CDR1 MDHEN and CDR2 SYDVKM. V dropped 3 bases and J dropped 7 bases, with 10 bases sitting between them. This CDR3 comprises 14 residues. Method: immunoSEQ multiplex PCR; TCRdb's copy keeps in-frame clones and lacks some. The table lists a few hundred thousand clones, about nine tenths of them singletons. This receptor was obtained from a woman aged 55-70 years with COVID-19, enrolled during active disease. The genes are TRBV28 and TRBJ1-6, with TRBD1 as a possible D gene (6 bases). Material for sequencing was peripheral blood. DNA for the CDR3: TGTGCCAGCAGTTTGGGCAGGGGAAATTCACCCCTCCACTTT. It yields the protein CASSLGRGNSPLHF.